Here is one T cell receptor beta chain with its context. The clone's antigen remains unknown. One base away there is no much larger clone; base qualities are not given. This entry belongs to a study of blood T cell repertoires in COVID-19 (dated by TCRdb to 2019 to 2021). In terms of the full investigation: Samples from collaborators originated in the United States, Italy and Spain and spanned both the acute and convalescent phases of COVID-19. HLA class I and class II types, where available, came from metadata supplied by the sample provider rather than from assay-based typing. The repertoires were released in a freely available public database meant as a resource for research on the immune response to SARS-CoV-2. Nearly every sample came with metadata listing a de-identified subject ID, COVID-19 status, age in years and sex. The dataset comprised deeply sampled blood TCRbeta repertoires from subjects exposed to, actively infected with, or recovered from COVID-19. The prospective study material was composed of cDNA or gDNA derived from T cells, B-cell-depleted T cells, or PBMCs. The samples were drawn from the first 160 participants of the ongoing ImmuneRACE study and from 1,254 subjects provided by 6 global collaborators.

The paper as a whole reports these results and caveats: The amount of clinical and demographic metadata varied by source and participant and was provided uncurated.

Enrolling through a virtual design, the prospective study's participants ranged in age from roughly 18 to 95 years and lived across approximately 25 United States geographic areas. To assign participants to cohorts, the prospective study relied on clinical history that participants themselves reported in a screening survey and a study questionnaire. For ImmuneRACE Cohort 3, a participant was defined as recovered based on two consecutive negative NP/OP PCR tests, clearance by a healthcare professional, or resolution of symptoms. In the prospective study, whole blood, serum and a nasopharyngeal or oropharyngeal swab were collected from each participant by mobile phlebotomists. Participants in the prospective study had the option to provide additional blood draws and questionnaires over a 2-month period. Before DNA extraction, prospective study blood samples were shipped either frozen or at room temperature.

Cut back by 4 bases and 4 bases, the V and J ends lie 14 bases apart. CDR1 and CDR2 are drawn from the germline V gene (reference sequence): LGHDT, YNNKEL. CDR3 length: 16 amino acids, cysteine to phenylalanine. Only the CDR3 DNA stays, 48 bases, in frame from base 1. TCRbeta CDR3 regions were amplified from genomic DNA using the immunoSEQ Assay, a bias-controlled multiplex PCR. Per the original workflow: The number of nucleated cells in each sample was estimated from the amplification of reference gene primers within the assay. Sequence reads were collapsed and filtered to measure the absolute abundance of every unique TCRbeta CDR3 rearrangement. For each sample, productive Simpson clonality was calculated as the square root of Simpson's diversity index across productive rearrangements. TCRdb holds this immuneACCESS table with in-frame rearrangements only. Some clones are missing; in checked studies, unresolved V genes explain under half, and the rest has no known cause. The V and J calls and clone size were taken over from that table, and D and trimming were inferred from the DNA. This sample is represented by about 270,000 clones; around 89% of them were singletons. About 3% of the sample is in the top ten clones.

The sequencing input was PBMCs or T cells enriched from blood (not recorded which). This clonotype was sampled from a woman in her forties or fifties who had recovered from COVID-19. The chain links TRBV3-1 (or the pseudogene TRBV3-2) with TRBJ1-6; matching of 5 bases hints at TRBD1 as the D gene. The sequence in DNA is TGTGCCAGCAGCCCGCTCCTGACAGTGTATAATTCACCCCTCCACTTT. Its product reads: CASSPLLTVYNSPLHF.